The 4 T cell receptor beta chains reported below all come from one sample, sequenced in a study of T cell changes during pregnancy in multiple sclerosis. Generated by immunoSEQ multiplex PCR, the TCRdb table keeps only in-frame clones and is missing some. This sample has about 38,000 clones, with 75% to 95% found just once. The source was CD8+ T cells from peripheral blood mononuclear cells, collected after pregnancy. These TCRs come from a female donor with multiple sclerosis, enrolled in a pregnancy study.

The V call is TRBV27, the J call TRBJ2-5, with D possibly being TRBD1 (6 bases). V was trimmed by 7 bases and J by 2 bases, leaving 20 bases between them. Germline CDR1 reads MNHEY; CDR2 reads SMNVEV (reference sequence). The CDR3 runs 16 residues. The CDR3 DNA reads as TGTGCCAGCAAAACCGTCCCGGGACAACCTCAAGAGACCCAGTACTTC. Translating it yields CASKTVPGQPQETQYF.

The chain uses TRBV2 and TRBJ1-3; 7 bases fit TRBD1. With 3 bases clipped from V and 7 bases from J, the junction kept 3 bases outside the gene matches. Germline CDR1 SNHLY, CDR2 FYNNEI. This CDR3 is built from 13 residues. CDR3 sequence reads: CASSEAGGNTIYF. The CDR3, as DNA: TGTGCCAGCAGTGAGGCAGGGGGGAACACCATATATTTT.

The chain combines TRBV15 with TRBJ1-1, with D uncertain. The CDR3 runs to 13 residues. V lost 1 base and J lost 5, with 8 bases in between. The germline V gene encodes CDR1 LNHNV and CDR2 YYDKDF (reference sequence). CDR3 in DNA: TGTGCCACCAGCAGAGGTTCGGGAACTGAAGCTTTCTTT. Translating it yields CATSRGSGTEAFF.

The chain links TRBV6-6 to TRBJ2-3, with 7 bases lining up with TRBD1. V was pared by 6 bases and J by 4 bases, with 10 bases of the junction left unmatched. Germline V CDR1 and CDR2: MNHNY, SVGAGI (reference sequence). This CDR3 spans 15 amino acids. Here the CDR3 reads CASRAMTGSPDTQYF. DNA of the CDR3: TGTGCCAGCAGGGCAATGACAGGGAGTCCAGATACGCAGTATTTT.